Listed below are T cell receptor beta chains from one sample, sequenced in a study of blood T cell repertoires in COVID-19. TCRdb keeps only in-frame clones here, not all; method: immunoSEQ multiplex PCR. There are some 270,000 clones in the sample; 85% occur only once, and 9.1% lies in the top ten. The sequencing input was PBMCs or T cells enriched from blood (not recorded which). All receptors derive from a woman aged 45-59 years with acute COVID-19. The conserved cysteine and the conserved F or W are not part of the CDR3 here. The D gene is left open where the match is weak.

d_call,v_call,j_call,cdr3_aa
TRBD1,TRBV27,TRBJ2-7,ASSPRTGQNYEQY
TRBD1,TRBV2,TRBJ1-2,ARKPRGHDYGYT
-,TRBV5-4,TRBJ2-1,ASSLDNDRKF
-,TRBV10-2,TRBJ2-3,ASSFDSYSTDTQY
TRBD1,TRBV3-1/TRBV3-2,TRBJ2-1,ASSQARGPFNEQF
TRBD1,TRBV27,TRBJ1-4,ASSYGTGHSEKLF
-,TRBV7-2,TRBJ1-2,ASSPSTANYGYT
-,TRBV27,TRBJ2-3,ASSFLVGGTDTQY
-,TRBV5-1,TRBJ2-2,ASSLGTDGGELF
TRBD2,TRBV4-3,TRBJ2-3,ASSQEVGGGGRISPDTQY
TRBD2,TRBV7-9,TRBJ2-1,ASSFPGTMSSYNEQF
-,TRBV7-9,TRBJ1-1,ASSLGSGGAGTEAF
-,TRBV7-8,TRBJ2-5,ASRLVEETQY